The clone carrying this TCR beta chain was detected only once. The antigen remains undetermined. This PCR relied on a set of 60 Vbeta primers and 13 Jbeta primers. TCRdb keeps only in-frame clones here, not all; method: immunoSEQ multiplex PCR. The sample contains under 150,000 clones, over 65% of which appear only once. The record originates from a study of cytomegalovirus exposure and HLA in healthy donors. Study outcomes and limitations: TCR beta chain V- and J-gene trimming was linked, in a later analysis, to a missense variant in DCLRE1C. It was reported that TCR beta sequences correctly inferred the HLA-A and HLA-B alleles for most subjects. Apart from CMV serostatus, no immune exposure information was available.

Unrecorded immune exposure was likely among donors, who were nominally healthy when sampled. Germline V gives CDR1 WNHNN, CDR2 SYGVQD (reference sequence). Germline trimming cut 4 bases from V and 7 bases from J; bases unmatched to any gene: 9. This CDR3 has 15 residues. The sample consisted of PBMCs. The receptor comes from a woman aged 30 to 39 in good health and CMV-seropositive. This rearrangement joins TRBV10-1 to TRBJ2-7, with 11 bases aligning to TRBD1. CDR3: CASSAAGTGGDEQYF. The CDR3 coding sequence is TGCGCCAGCAGTGCAGCCGGGACAGGGGGAGATGAGCAGTACTTC.